This TCR beta chain stems from a study of T cells expressing NK-cell markers. On this clonotype itself: No antigen is known for it.

Following a re-call of the 5' RACE reads, TCRdb has one entry per CDR3 protein and lacks DNA. The listing contains around 550,000 distinct CDR3 sequences. Study findings and constraints: Each of 6 or 7 donors carried dominant NKG2C+ clonotypes accounting for roughly 1.0-7.5% of CD8+ T cells.

The sequence was obtained from a man between 18 and 29 years old in good health. Material: blood T cells: a sorted CD56 or NKG2C T cell subset, CD4+ or CD8+ T cells, or bulk PBMC T cells (not recorded which).

The CDR3 sequence: CASSLLDRDNQPQHF. The chain links TRBV7-8 to TRBJ1-5; TCRdb designates TRBD1, a call that cannot be tested without DNA. Germline V lookup: CDR1 SGHVS, CDR2 FQNEAQ. The CDR3 runs to 15 residues.